This TCR beta chain came from a study of T cell responses to AZD1222 COVID-19 vaccine. The CDR3 has 17 amino acids. V was cut by 4 bases and J by 2 bases, with 17 bases left in between. Germline loops: CDR1 SGHVS, CDR2 FQNEAQ. This table comes from immunoSEQ multiplex PCR, and its TCRdb copy is limited to in-frame clones, with some not included. The sample lists about 150,000 clones, 80% to 90% occurring once. The chain recombines TRBV7-8 with TRBJ2-2, with D perhaps being TRBD1 or TRBD2 (5 bases each). Sequencing used peripheral blood, obtained on day 0 of AZD1222 vaccination. The sequence was collected from an adult in good health. The CDR3 reads CASSSWVPGRNTGELFF. The CDR3 DNA reads as TGTGCCAGCAGCTCTTGGGTACCGGGACGTAACACCGGGGAGCTGTTTTTT.